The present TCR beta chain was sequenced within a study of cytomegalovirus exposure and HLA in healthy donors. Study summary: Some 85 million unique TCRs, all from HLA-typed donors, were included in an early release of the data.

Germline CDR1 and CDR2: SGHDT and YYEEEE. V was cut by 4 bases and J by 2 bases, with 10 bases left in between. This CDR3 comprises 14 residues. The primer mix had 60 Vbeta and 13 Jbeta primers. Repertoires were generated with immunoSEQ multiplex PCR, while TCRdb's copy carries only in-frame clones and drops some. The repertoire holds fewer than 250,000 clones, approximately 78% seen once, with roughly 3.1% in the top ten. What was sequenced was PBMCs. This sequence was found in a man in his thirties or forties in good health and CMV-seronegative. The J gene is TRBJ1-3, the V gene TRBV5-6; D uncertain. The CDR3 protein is CASSTLGAGNTIYF. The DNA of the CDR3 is TGTGCCAGCAGCACCCTGGGAGCTGGAAACACCATATATTTT.